Listed below are T cell receptor beta chains from one sample, sequenced in a study of T cell responses to AZD1222 COVID-19 vaccine. Assay: immunoSEQ multiplex PCR; the TCRdb copy retains only in-frame clones and omits some. The repertoire holds around 99,000 clones, with about nine tenths as singletons. Here the sequenced sample was peripheral blood, taken 28 days after the second AZD1222 dose. The receptor source for this set is an adult who received the AZD1222 COVID-19 vaccine. Both conserved end residues are part of each CDR3. A D gene is named only where the DNA matches it firmly. Clone size is shown for a subset of rows, as once, few, many or a class of expanded clone.

d_call j_call clone_size v_call cdr3_aa cdr3_nt
TRBD1 TRBJ1-4 - TRBV19 CASSNIQGAKEKLFF TGTGCCAGTAGCAACATACAGGGGGCAAAAGAAAAACTGTTTTTT
- TRBJ1-4 - TRBV28 CASSPPRRSEKLFF TGTGCCAGCAGTCCTCCTAGGAGGAGTGAAAAACTGTTTTTT
- TRBJ2-2 - TRBV7-3 CASSPLAGVANTGELFF TGTGCCAGCAGCCCCCTGGCGGGCGTCGCGAACACCGGGGAGCTGTTTTTT
TRBD1 TRBJ2-7 - TRBV19 CASTPGGSSEQYF TGTGCCAGTACTCCAGGGGGCTCGAGCGAGCAGTACTTC
TRBD2 TRBJ2-1 - TRBV7-9 CASTGNSGSWYNEQFF TGTGCCAGCACAGGGAATAGCGGGAGTTGGTACAATGAGCAGTTCTTC
TRBD2 TRBJ2-3 - TRBV18 CASSRRLAGRDTDTQYF TGTGCCAGCTCACGACGGCTAGCGGGACGCGACACAGATACGCAGTATTTT
- TRBJ2-5 once TRBV5-1 CASSLGGLERETQYF TGCGCCAGCAGCTTGGGGGGGTTAGAAAGAGAGACCCAGTACTTC
- TRBJ2-2 - TRBV30 CAWGRSGELFF TGTGCCTGGGGAAGGAGTGGGGAGCTGTTTTTT
- TRBJ2-2 - TRBV11-2 CASSLLTGELFF TGTGCCAGCAGCTTACTTACCGGGGAGCTGTTTTTT
- TRBJ2-3 - TRBV7-3 CASSSGPTDTQYF TGTGCCAGCAGCTCCGGGCCCACAGATACGCAGTATTTT
- TRBJ2-7 - TRBV5-1 CASSLTGQSAYEQYF TGCGCCAGCAGCTTGACCGGCCAGTCCGCCTACGAGCAGTACTTC
- TRBJ1-2 - TRBV11-2 CASSPNLETVYGYTF TGTGCCAGCAGCCCTAACTTGGAGACGGTATATGGCTACACCTTC
- TRBJ1-1 - TRBV11-1 CASSPDTKNTEAFF TGTGCCAGCAGCCCAGACACGAAGAACACTGAAGCTTTCTTT
TRBD2 TRBJ2-7 - TRBV4-2 CASSQDLAGPYEQYF TGTGCCAGCAGCCAAGATCTAGCGGGTCCCTACGAGCAGTACTTC
- TRBJ2-4 - TRBV19 CASSISPTGAKNIQYF TGTGCCAGTAGTATATCTCCGACTGGGGCCAAAAACATTCAGTACTTC
- TRBJ2-7 - TRBV7-9 CASSFSQGSSYEQYF TGTGCCAGCAGCTTTAGTCAGGGCAGTTCCTACGAGCAGTACTTC
- TRBJ1-5 few TRBV4-1 CASSQEGTGQPQHF TGCGCCAGCAGCCAAGAAGGCACAGGGCAGCCCCAGCATTTT
TRBD2 TRBJ2-1 - TRBV2 CASSGLAWGREQFF TGTGCCAGCAGCGGACTAGCTTGGGGCCGTGAGCAGTTCTTC
- TRBJ1-4 - TRBV18 CASSPTLRGTNEKLFF TGTGCCAGCTCACCGACCCTGCGGGGTACTAATGAAAAACTGTTTTTT
- TRBJ1-1 few TRBV29-1 CSGGQGNTEAFF TGCAGCGGCGGCCAGGGGAACACTGAAGCTTTCTTT
- TRBJ1-1 - TRBV12-3/TRBV12-4 CASRQGLNTEAFF TGTGCCAGCAGACAGGGTCTGAACACTGAAGCTTTCTTT
TRBD1 TRBJ2-7 - TRBV19 CASRGGTGNYEQYF TGTGCCAGTAGGGGAGGGACAGGGAATTACGAGCAGTACTTC
- TRBJ2-5 - TRBV7-2 CASSPGAQETQYF TGTGCCAGCAGCCCCGGGGCCCAGGAGACCCAGTACTTC
- TRBJ1-3 - TRBV6-2/TRBV6-3 CASSYSGGNGNTIYF TGTGCCAGCAGTTACTCCGGAGGGAATGGAAACACCATATATTTT
TRBD2 TRBJ2-1 - TRBV9 CASSEGSSGASYNEQFF TGTGCCAGCAGTGAGGGGAGTAGCGGGGCCTCCTACAATGAGCAGTTCTTC
- TRBJ1-4 few TRBV28 CASRGHKATNEKLFF TGTGCCAGCAGGGGTCACAAAGCAACTAATGAAAAACTGTTTTTT
TRBD1 TRBJ1-1 - TRBV5-1 CASSGTVTTEAFF TGCGCCAGCAGCGGGACAGTGACGACTGAAGCTTTCTTT
- TRBJ1-6 once TRBV5-1 CASSFSQEGNSPLHF TGCGCCAGCAGCTTCTCGCAAGAAGGTAATTCACCCCTCCACTTT
TRBD2 TRBJ2-2 - TRBV7-9 CASSLRVVGLAVNTGELFF TGTGCCAGCAGCTTAAGGGTTGTGGGACTAGCGGTGAACACCGGGGAGCTGTTTTTT
- TRBJ2-5 - TRBV6-4 CASSDSSGEKETQYF TGTGCCAGCAGTGACTCCTCAGGGGAGAAAGAGACCCAGTACTTC